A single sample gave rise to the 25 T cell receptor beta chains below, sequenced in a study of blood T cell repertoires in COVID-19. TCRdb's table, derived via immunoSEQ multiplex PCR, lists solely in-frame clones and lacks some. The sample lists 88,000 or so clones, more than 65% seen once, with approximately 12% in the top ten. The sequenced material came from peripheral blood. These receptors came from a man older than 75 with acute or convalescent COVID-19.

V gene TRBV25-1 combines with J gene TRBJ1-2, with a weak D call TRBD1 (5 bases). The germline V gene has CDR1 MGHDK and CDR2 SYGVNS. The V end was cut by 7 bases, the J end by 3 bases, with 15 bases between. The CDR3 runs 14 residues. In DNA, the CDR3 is TGTGCCAGCATGGGGATGACAGAATACTATGGCTACACCTTC. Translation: CASMGMTEYYGYTF.

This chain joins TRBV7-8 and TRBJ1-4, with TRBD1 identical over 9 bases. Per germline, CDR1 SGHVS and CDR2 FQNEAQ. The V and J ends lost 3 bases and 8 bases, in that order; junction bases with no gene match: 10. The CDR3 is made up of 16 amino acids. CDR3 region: CASSLEPGQGREKLFF. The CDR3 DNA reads TGTGCCAGCAGCTTGGAGCCGGGACAGGGACGCGAAAAACTGTTTTTT.

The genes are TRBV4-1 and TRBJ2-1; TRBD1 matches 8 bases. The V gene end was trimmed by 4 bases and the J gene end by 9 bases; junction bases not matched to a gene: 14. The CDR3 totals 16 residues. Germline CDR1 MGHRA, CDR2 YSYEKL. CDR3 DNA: TGCGCCAGCAGCCCCGGAGGGTGGACAGGGATGGGTGAGCAGTTCTTC. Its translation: CASSPGGWTGMGEQFF.

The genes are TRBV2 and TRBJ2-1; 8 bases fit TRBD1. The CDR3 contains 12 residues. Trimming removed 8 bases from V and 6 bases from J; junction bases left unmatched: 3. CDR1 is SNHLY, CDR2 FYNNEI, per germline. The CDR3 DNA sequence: TGTGCCAGCCTACAGGGGGGCAATGAGCAGTTCTTC. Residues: CASLQGGNEQFF.

In DNA form, the CDR3 reads TGTGCCATCACCGACAGGTACAATGAGCAGTTCTTC. The encoded protein is CAITDRYNEQFF. The rearrangement uses TRBV10-3 and TRBJ2-1; D perhaps matches TRBD1 (6 bases). V lost 7 bases and J lost 4, with 8 bases in between. The CDR3 extends over 12 amino acids. Looked up from germline, CDR1 is ENHRY and CDR2 is SYGVKD.

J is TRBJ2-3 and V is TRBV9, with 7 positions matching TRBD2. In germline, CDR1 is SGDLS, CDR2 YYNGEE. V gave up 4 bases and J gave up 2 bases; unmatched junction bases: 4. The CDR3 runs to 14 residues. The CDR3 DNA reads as TGTGCCAGCAGCTTCGGGGGGATCACAGATACGCAGTATTTT. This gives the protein CASSFGGITDTQYF. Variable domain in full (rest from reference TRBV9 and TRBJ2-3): DSGVTQTPKHLITATGQRVTLRCSPRSGDLSVYWYQQSLDQGLQFLIQYYNGEERAKGNILERFSAQQFPDLHSELNLSSLELGDSALYFCASSFGGITDTQYFGPGTRLTVL.

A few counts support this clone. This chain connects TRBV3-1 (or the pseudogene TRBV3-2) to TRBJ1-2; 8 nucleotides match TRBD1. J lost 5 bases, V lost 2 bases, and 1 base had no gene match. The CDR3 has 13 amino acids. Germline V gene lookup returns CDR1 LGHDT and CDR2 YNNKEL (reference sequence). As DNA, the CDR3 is TGTGCCAGCAGCCAAAACAGGGGGTATGGCTACACCTTC. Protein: CASSQNRGYGYTF.

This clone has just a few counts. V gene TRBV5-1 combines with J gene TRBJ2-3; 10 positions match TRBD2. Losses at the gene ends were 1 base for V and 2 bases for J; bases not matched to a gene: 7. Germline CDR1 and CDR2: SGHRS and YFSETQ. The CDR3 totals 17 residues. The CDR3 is CASSLRASGGPTDTQYF. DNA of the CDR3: TGCGCCAGCAGCTTGCGGGCTAGCGGGGGACCCACAGATACGCAGTATTTT. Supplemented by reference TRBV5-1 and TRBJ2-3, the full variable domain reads KAGVTQTPRYLIKTRGQQVTLSCSPISGHRSVSWYQQTPGQGLQFLFEYFSETQRNKGNFPGRFSGRQFSNSRSEMNVSTLELGDSALYLCASSLRASGGPTDTQYFGPGTRLTVL.

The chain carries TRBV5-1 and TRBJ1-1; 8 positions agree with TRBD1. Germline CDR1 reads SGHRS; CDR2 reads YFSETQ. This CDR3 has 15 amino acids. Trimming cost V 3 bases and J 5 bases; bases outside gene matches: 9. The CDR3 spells CASSSTGGEDTEAFF. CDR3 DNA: TGCGCCAGCAGCTCCACAGGGGGGGAGGATACTGAAGCTTTCTTT.

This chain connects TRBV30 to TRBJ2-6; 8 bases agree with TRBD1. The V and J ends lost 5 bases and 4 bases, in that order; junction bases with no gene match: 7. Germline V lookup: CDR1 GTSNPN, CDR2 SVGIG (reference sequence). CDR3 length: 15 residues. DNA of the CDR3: TGTGCCTGGGGACAGGGCTCCTCCGGGGCCAACGTCCTGACTTTC. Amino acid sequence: CAWGQGSSGANVLTF.

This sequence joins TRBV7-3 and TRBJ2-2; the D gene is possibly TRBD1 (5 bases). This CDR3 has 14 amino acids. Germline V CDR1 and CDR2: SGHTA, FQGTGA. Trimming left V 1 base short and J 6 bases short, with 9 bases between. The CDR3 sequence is CASSLRQGPGELFF. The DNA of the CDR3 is TGTGCCAGCAGCTTAAGGCAGGGTCCCGGGGAGCTGTTTTTT.

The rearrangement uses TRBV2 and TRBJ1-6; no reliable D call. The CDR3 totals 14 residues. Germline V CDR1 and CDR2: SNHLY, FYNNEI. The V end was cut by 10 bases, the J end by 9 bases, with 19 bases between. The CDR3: CAILGSGLSSPLHF. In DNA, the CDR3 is TGTGCCATCTTAGGTTCCGGGTTGAGTTCACCCCTCCACTTT.

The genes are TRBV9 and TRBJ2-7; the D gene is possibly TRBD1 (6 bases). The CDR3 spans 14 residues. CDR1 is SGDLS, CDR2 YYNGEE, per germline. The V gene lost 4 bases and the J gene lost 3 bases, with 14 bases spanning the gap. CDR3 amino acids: CASSIRDTFYEQYF. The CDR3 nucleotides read TGTGCCAGCAGCATCCGGGACACATTCTACGAGCAGTACTTC.

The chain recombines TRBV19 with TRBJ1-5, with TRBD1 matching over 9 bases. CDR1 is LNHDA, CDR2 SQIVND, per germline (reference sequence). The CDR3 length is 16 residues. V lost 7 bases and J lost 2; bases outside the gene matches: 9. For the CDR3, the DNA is TGTGCCAGTACCGCACAGGGGGCTCGGGGCAATCAGCCCCAGCATTTT. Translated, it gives CASTAQGARGNQPQHF.

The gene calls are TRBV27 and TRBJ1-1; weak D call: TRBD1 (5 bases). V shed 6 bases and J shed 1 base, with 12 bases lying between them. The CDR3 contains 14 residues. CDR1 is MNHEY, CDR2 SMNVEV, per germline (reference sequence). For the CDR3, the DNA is TGTGCCAGCAGGGAAAACAGGAGGAACACTGAAGCTTTCTTT. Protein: CASRENRRNTEAFF.

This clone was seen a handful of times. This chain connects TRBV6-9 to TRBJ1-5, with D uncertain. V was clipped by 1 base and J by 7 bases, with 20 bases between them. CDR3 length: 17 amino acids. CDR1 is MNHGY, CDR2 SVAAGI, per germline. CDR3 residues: CASSYFHRESDRQPQHF. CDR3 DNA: TGTGCCAGCAGTTATTTTCATCGGGAGTCTGATAGGCAGCCCCAGCATTTT.

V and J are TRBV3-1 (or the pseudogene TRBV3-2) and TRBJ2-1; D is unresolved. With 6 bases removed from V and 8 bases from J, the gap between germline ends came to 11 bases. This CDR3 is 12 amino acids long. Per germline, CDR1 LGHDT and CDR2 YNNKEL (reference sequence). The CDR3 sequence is CASSGEVHEQFF. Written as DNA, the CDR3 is TGTGCCAGCAGTGGAGAGGTCCATGAGCAGTTCTTC.

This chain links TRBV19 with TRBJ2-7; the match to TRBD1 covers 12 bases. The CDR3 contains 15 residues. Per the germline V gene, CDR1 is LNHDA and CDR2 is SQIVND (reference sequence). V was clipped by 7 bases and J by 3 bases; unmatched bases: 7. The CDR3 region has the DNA TGTGCCAGTACCCCCGGGACAGGGGGCGACTACGAGCAGTACTTC. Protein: CASTPGTGGDYEQYF.

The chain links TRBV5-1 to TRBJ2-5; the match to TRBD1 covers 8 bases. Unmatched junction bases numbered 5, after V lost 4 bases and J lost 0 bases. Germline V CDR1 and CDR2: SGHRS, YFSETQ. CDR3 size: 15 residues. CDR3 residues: CASSTRQGNQETQYF. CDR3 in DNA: TGCGCCAGCAGCACCAGACAGGGGAACCAAGAGACCCAGTACTTC.

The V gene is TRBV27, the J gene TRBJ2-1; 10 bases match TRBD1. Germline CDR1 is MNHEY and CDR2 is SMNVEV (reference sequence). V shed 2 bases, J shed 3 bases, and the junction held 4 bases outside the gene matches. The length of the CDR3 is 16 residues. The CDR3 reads CASSLVGTGVYNEQFF. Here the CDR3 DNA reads TGTGCCAGCAGTTTAGTAGGGACAGGGGTCTACAATGAGCAGTTCTTC.

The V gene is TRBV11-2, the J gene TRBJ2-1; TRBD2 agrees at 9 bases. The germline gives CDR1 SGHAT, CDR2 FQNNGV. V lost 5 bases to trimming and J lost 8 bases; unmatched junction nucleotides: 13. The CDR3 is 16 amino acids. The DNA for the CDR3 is TGTGCCAGCAGCCCCCGCGGGGCGGGGGGGAGGGATGAGCAGTTCTTC. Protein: CASSPRGAGGRDEQFF.

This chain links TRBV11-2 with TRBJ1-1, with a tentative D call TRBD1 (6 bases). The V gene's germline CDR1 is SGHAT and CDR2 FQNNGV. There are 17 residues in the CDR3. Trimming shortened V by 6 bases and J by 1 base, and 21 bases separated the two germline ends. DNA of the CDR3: TGTGCCAGCAGGTTAACGGCTGGGGGCGGAGGGAACACTGAAGCTTTCTTT. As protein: CASRLTAGGGGNTEAFF. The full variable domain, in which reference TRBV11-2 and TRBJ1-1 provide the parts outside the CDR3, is EAGVAQSPRYKIIEKRQSVAFWCNPISGHATLYWYQQILGQGPKLLIQFQNNGVVDDSQLPKDRFSAERLKGVDSTLKIQPAKLEDSAVYLCASRLTAGGGGNTEAFFGQGTRLTVV.

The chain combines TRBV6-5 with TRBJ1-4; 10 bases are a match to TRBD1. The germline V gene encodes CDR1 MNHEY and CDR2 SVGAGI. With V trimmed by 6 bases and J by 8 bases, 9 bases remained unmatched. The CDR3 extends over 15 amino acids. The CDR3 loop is CASRVPGQGNEKLFF. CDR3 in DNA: TGTGCCAGCAGAGTACCGGGACAGGGGAACGAAAAACTGTTTTTT.

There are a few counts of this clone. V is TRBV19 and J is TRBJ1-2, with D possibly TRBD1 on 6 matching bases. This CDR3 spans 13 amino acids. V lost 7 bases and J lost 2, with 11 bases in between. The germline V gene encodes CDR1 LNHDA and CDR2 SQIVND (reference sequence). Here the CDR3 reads CASTPRGNYGYTF. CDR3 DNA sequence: TGTGCCAGTACCCCCAGGGGCAACTATGGCTACACCTTC.

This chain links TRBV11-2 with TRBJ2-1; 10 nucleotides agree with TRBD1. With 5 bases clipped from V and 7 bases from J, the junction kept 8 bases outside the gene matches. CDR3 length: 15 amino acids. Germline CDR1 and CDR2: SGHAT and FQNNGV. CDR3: CASSPSRDRGNEQFF. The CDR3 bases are TGTGCCAGCAGCCCGTCCCGGGACAGGGGAAATGAGCAGTTCTTC. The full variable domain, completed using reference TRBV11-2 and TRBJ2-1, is EAGVAQSPRYKIIEKRQSVAFWCNPISGHATLYWYQQILGQGPKLLIQFQNNGVVDDSQLPKDRFSAERLKGVDSTLKIQPAKLEDSAVYLCASSPSRDRGNEQFFGPGTRLTVL.